The following is a T cell receptor beta chain sequence with its context. Participants spanned ages roughly 18 to 90 years and resided in about two dozen US areas. Participants had their cohort set by participant-reported clinical history. This CDR3 spans 14 amino acids. Germline V gene lookup returns CDR1 SGHAT and CDR2 FQNNGV. The ends lost 0 bases at V and 9 bases at J; junction bases unmatched: 6. Profiling relied on immunoSEQ multiplex PCR, and the TCRdb table lists in-frame clones only, not all of them. The table has 280,000 or so clones, roughly 90% seen once. The sample is drawn from a study of blood T cell repertoires in COVID-19. At the level of the study: Sources were T cells, B-cell-depleted T cells, or PBMCs; the material itself was cDNA or gDNA.

The chain employs TRBV11-2 and TRBJ2-5; 8 bases agree with TRBD2. The sequenced sample consisted of PBMCs or T cells enriched from blood (not recorded which). The receptor comes from a young woman with acute COVID-19. DNA of the CDR3: TGTGCCAGCAGCTTAGAGGGACTAGTTTCGGCCCAGTACTTC. Amino acid sequence: CASSLEGLVSAQYF.